This paragraph covers one T cell receptor beta chain sequence. In germline, CDR1 is MNHNS, CDR2 SASEGT. The V gene lost 4 bases and the J gene lost 0 bases, with 16 bases spanning the gap. The CDR3 is made up of 16 amino acids. The record originates from a study of blood T cell repertoires in COVID-19. The table came from immunoSEQ multiplex PCR; TCRdb's copy has only in-frame clones and leaves some out. Of roughly 40,000 clones listed, about 70% are singletons. J is TRBJ2-7 and V is TRBV6-1; the D gene is possibly TRBD2 (6 bases). Sequenced sample: peripheral blood. The sequence derives from a man at least 80 years old with acute or convalescent COVID-19. Here the CDR3 DNA reads TGTGCCAGCAGTGGGGGGATAGCGGCAATCTCCTACGAGCAGTACTTC. It specifies CASSGGIAAISYEQYF.